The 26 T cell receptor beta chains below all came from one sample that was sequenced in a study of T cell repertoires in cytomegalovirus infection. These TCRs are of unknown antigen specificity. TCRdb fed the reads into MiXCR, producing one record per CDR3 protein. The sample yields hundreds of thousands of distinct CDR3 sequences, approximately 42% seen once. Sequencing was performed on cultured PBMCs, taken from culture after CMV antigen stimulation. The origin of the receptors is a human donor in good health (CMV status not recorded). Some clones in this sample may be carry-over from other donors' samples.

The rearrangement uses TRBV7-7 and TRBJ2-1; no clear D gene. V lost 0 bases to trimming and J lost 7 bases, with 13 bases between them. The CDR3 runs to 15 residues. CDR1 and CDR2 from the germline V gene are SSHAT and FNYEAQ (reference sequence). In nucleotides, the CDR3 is TGTGCCAGCAGCTTAGCGCTGTCCGCGGAGAATGAGCAGTTCTTC. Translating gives CASSLALSAENEQFF.

The CDR3 DNA reads TGTGCCAGCAGCAACGACCAAGAGACCCAGTACTTC. Protein: CASSNDQETQYF. The chain has TRBV5-3 and TRBJ2-5; D is unclear. TRBV5-3 is noted as an ORF with a role that remains uncertain. The CDR3 loop spans 12 amino acids. V dropped 8 bases and J dropped 0 bases, with 8 bases sitting between them.

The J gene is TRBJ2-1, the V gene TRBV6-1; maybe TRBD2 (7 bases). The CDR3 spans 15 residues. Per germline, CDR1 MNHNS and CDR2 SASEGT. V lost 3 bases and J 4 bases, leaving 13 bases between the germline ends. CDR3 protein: CASSDRGAGYNEQFF. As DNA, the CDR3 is TGTGCCAGCAGTGACCGGGGGGCGGGGTACAATGAGCAGTTCTTC.

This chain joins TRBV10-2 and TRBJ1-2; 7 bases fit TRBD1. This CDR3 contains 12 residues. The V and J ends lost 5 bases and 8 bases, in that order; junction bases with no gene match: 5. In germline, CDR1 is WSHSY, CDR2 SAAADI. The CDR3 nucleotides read TGCGCCAGCAGTCGACAGGGAGGGGGCTACACCTTC. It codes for CASSRQGGGYTF.

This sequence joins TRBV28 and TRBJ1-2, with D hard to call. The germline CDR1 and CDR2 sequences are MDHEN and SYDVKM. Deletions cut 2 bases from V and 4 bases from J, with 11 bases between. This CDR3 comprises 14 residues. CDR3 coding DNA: TGTGCCAGCAGTTTAATGGGTTACCGCTATGGCTACACCTTC. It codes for CASSLMGYRYGYTF.

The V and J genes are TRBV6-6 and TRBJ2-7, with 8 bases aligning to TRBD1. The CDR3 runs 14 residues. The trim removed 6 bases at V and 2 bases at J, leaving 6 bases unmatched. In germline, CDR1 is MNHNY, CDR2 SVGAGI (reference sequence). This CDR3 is CASSHGDRTYEQYF. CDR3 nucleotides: TGTGCCAGCAGCCATGGGGACAGGACCTACGAGCAGTACTTC.

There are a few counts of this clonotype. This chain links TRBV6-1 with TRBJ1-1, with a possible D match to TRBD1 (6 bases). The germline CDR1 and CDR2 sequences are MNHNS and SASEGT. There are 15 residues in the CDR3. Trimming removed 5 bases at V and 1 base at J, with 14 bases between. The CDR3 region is CASSYRQVPNTEAFF. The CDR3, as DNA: TGTGCCAGCAGTTACCGACAGGTCCCGAACACTGAAGCTTTCTTT.

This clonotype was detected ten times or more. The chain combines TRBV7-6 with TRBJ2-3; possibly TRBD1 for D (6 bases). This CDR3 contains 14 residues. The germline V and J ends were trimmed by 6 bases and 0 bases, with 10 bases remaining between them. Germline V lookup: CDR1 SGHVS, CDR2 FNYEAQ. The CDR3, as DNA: TGTGCCAGCAGTCCAAGGGGGAGCACAGATACGCAGTATTTT. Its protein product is CASSPRGSTDTQYF.

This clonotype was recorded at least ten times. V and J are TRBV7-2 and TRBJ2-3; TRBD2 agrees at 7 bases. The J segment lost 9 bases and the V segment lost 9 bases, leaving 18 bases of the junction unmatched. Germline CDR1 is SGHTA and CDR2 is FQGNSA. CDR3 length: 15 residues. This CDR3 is CASGDGRSQEVTQYF. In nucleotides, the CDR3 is TGTGCCAGTGGGGACGGGAGGAGCCAGGAGGTCACGCAGTATTTT.

The CDR3 DNA reads as TGTGCCAGCAGGCCGGCGGCTAGCAGCTACGAGCAGTACTTC. Protein sequence: CASRPAASSYEQYF. The chain couples TRBV5-4 to TRBJ2-7; maybe TRBD2 (5 bases). CDR1 is SGHNT, CDR2 YYREEE, per germline (reference sequence). There are 14 residues in the CDR3. The germline V and J ends were trimmed by 5 bases and 3 bases, with 15 bases remaining between them. The full variable domain, in which reference TRBV5-4 and TRBJ2-7 provide the parts outside the CDR3, is ETGVTQSPTHLIKTRGQQVTLRCSSQSGHNTVSWYQQALGQGPQFIFQYYREEENGRGNFPPRFSGLQFPNYSSELNVNALELDDSALYLCASRPAASSYEQYFGPGTRLTVT.

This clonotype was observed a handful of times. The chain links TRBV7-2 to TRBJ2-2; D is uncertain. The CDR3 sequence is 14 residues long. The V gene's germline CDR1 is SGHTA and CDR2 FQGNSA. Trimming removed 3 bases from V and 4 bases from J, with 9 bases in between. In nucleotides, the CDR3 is TGTGCCAGCAGCTTTCTGTCGAGCACCGGGGAGCTGTTTTTT. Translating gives CASSFLSSTGELFF.

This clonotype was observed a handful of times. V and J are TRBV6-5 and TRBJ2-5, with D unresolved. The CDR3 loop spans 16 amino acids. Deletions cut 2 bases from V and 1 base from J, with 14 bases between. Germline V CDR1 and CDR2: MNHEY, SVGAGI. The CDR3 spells CASSYTGVGFQETQYF. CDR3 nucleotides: TGTGCCAGCAGTTACACGGGCGTTGGGTTCCAAGAGACCCAGTACTTC.

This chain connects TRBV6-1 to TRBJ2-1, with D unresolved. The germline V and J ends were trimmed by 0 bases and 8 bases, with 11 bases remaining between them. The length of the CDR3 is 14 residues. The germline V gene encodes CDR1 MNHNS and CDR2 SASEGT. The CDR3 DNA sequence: TGTGCCAGCAGTGAAGCGCGATTTTCACATGAGCAGTTCTTC. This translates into CASSEARFSHEQFF.

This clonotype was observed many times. DNA for the CDR3: TGTGCCAGCAGCCCCCACAGGAGGTACAATGAGCAGTTCTTC. This gives the protein CASSPHRRYNEQFF. The rearrangement uses TRBV7-2 and TRBJ2-1; D possibly matches TRBD1 or TRBD2 (5 bases each). This CDR3 is 14 amino acids long. The V end lost 5 bases, the J end lost 4 bases, and 12 bases lay between the germline ends. Germline CDR1 and CDR2: SGHTA and FQGNSA.

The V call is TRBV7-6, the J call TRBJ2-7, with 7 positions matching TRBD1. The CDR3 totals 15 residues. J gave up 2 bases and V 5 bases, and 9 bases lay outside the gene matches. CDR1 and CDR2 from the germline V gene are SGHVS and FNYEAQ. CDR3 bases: TGTGCCAGCAGCCCTACAGGGGTTGGGGCCTACGAGCAGTACTTC. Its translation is CASSPTGVGAYEQYF.

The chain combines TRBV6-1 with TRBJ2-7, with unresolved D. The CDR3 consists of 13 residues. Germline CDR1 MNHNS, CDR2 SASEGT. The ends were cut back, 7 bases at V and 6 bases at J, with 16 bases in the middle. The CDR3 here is CASKSAQQFEQYF. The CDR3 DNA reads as TGTGCCAGCAAGAGTGCTCAGCAGTTCGAGCAGTACTTC.

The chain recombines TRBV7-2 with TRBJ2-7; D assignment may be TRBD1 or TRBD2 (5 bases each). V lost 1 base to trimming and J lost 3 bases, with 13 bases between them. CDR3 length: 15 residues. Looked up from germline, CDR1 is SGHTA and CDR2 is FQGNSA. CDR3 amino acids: CASSLVSGADYEQYF. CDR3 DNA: TGTGCCAGCAGCTTAGTATCCGGGGCCGACTACGAGCAGTACTTC.

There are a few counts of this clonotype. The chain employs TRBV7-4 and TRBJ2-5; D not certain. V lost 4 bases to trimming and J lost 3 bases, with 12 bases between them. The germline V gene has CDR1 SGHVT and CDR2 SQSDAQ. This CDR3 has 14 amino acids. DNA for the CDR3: TGTGCCAGCAGCTCCAGTTTTGGCGAAGAGACCCAGTACTTC. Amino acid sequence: CASSSSFGEETQYF.

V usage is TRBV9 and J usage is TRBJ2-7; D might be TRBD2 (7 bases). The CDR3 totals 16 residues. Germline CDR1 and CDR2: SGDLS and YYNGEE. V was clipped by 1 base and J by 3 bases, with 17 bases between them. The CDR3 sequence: CASSVPMGGGDYEQYF. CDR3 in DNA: TGTGCCAGCAGCGTACCAATGGGAGGGGGAGACTACGAGCAGTACTTC.

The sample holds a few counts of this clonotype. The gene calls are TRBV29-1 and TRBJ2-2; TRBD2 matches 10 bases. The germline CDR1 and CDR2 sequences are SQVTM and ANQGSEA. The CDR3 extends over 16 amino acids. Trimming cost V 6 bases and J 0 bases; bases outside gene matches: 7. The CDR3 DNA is TGCAGCGTCCGACTAGCGGGCAAAACGAACACCGGGGAGCTGTTTTTT. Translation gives CSVRLAGKTNTGELFF.

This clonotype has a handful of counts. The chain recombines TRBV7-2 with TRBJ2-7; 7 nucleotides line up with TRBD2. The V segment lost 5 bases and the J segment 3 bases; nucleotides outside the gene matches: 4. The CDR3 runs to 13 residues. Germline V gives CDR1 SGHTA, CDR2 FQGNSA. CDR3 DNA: TGTGCCAGCAGCGCCGGGACTAACTACGAGCAGTACTTC. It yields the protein CASSAGTNYEQYF. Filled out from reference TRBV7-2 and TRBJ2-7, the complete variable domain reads GAGVSQSPSNKVTEKGKDVELRCDPISGHTALYWYRQSLGQGLEFLIYFQGNSAPDKSGLPSDRFSAERTGGSVSTLTIQRTQQEDSAVYLCASSAGTNYEQYFGPGTRLTVT.

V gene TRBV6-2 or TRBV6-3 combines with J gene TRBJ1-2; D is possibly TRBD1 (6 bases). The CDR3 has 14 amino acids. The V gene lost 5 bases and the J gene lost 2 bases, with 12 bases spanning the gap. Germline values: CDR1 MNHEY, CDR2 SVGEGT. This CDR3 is CASSALQGNYGYTF. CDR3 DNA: TGTGCCAGCAGTGCCCTACAGGGAAACTATGGCTACACCTTC.

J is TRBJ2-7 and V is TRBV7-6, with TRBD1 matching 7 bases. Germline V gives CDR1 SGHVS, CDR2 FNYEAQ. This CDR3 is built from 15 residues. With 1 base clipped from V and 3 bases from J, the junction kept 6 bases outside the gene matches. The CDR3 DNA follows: TGTGCCAGCAGCTTAGAAGGACAGGCATTCTACGAGCAGTACTTC. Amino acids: CASSLEGQAFYEQYF. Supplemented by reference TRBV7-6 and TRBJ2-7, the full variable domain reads GAGVSQSPRYKVTKRGQDVALRCDPISGHVSLYWYRQALGQGPEFLTYFNYEAQQDKSGLPNDRFSAERPEGSISTLTIQRTEQRDSAMYRCASSLEGQAFYEQYFGPGTRLTVT.

The CDR3 loop is CASSLAGLLLQQETQYF. As DNA, the CDR3 is TGTGCCAGCAGCTTAGCCGGACTACTGCTCCAGCAAGAGACCCAGTACTTC. The rearrangement joins TRBV11-2 to TRBJ2-5, with D possibly being TRBD2 (6 bases). Germline V gene lookup returns CDR1 SGHAT and CDR2 FQNNGV. The CDR3 is 17 amino acids. V was shortened by 1 base and J by 2 bases, with 17 bases between the two germline ends.

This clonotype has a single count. CDR3 sequence reads: CASSQEFPGAAGELFF. The DNA for the CDR3 is TGCGCCAGCAGCCAAGAATTTCCGGGAGCGGCCGGGGAGCTGTTTTTT. The chain recombines TRBV4-1 with TRBJ2-2; perhaps TRBD2 as D (6 bases). The V and J ends lost 0 bases and 6 bases respectively, with 14 bases between them. CDR3 length: 16 residues. Germline V lookup: CDR1 MGHRA, CDR2 YSYEKL.

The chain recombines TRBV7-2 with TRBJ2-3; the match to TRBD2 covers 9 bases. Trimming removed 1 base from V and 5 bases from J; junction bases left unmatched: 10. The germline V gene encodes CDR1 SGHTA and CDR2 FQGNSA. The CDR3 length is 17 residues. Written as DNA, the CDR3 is TGTGCCAGCAGCTTAGTTTCAGACGCGGGAGGGCTAGATACGCAGTATTTT. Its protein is CASSLVSDAGGLDTQYF.